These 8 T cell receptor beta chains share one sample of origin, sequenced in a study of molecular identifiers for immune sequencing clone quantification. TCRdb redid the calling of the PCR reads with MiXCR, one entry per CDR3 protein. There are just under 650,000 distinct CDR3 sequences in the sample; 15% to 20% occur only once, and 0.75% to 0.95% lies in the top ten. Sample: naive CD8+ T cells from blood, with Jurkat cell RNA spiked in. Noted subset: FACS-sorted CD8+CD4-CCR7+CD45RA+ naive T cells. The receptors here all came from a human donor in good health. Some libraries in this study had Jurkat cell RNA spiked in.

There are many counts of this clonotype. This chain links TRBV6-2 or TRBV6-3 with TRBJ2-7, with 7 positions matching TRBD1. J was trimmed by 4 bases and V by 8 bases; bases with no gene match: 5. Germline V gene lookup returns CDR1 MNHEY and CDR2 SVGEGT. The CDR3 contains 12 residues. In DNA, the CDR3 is TGTGCCAGCGAGACAGGGAATTACGAGCAGTACTTC. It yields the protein CASETGNYEQYF.

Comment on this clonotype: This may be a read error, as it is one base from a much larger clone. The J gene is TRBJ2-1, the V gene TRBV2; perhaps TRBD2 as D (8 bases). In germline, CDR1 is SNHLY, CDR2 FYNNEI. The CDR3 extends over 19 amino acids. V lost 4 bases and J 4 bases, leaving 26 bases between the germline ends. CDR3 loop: CASSGGGRTSGSLYNEQFF. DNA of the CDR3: TGTGCCAGCAGTGGAGGGGGCCGCACTAGCGGATCCCTTTACAATGAGCAGTTCTTC.

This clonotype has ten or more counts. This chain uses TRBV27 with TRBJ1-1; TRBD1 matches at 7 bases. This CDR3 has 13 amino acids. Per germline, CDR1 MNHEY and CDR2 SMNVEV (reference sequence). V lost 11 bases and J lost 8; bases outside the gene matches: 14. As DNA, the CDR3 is TGTGCCGCCCGACCCTCGGGACAGCCAGAAGCTTTCTTT. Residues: CAARPSGQPEAFF.

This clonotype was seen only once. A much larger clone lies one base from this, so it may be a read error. DNA for the CDR3: TGTGCCGGCAGTCCCGACCCTCCGGGGGTCAATCAGCCCCAGCATTTT. This sequence encodes CAGSPDPPGVNQPQHF. V is TRBV28 and J is TRBJ1-5, with D perhaps matching TRBD1 (5 bases). The V gene's germline CDR1 is MDHEN and CDR2 SYDVKM. This CDR3 comprises 16 residues.

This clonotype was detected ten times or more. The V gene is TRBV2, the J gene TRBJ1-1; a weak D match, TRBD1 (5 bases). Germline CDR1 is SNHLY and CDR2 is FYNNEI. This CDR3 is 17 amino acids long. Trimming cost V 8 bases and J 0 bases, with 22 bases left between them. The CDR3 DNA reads TGTGCCAGCGGAATGGCGGGACTCAATTCGGTGAACACTGAAGCTTTCTTT. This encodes CASGMAGLNSVNTEAFF.

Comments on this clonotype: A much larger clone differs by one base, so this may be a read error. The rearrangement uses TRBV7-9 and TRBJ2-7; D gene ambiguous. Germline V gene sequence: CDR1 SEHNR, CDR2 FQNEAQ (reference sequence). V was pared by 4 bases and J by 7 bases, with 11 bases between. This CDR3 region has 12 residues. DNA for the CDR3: TGTGCCAGCAGCTCCCAGCCGAGAGAGCAGTACTTC. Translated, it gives CASSSQPREQYF.

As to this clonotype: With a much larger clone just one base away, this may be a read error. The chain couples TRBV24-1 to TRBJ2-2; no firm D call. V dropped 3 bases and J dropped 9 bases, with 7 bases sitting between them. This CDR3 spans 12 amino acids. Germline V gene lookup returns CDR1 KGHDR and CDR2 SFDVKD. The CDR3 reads CATSDIKRELFF. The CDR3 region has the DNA TGTGCCACCAGTGATATAAAGCGGGAGCTGTTTTTT.

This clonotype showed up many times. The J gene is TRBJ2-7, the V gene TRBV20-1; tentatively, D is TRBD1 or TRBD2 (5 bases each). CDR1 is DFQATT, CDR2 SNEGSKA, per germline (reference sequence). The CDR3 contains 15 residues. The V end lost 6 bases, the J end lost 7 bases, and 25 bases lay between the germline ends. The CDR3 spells CSALPTLGQGREQYF. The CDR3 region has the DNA TGCAGTGCCCTACCGACCCTGGGGCAGGGACGGGAGCAGTACTTC.